Listed here are 13 T cell receptor beta chains from one sample, sequenced in a study of cytomegalovirus exposure and HLA in healthy donors. Researchers ran the PCR with 60 Vbeta and 13 Jbeta primers. TCRdb's table, derived via immunoSEQ multiplex PCR, lists solely in-frame clones and lacks some. The sample holds some 140,000 clones, roughly four fifths seen once. The sequencing sample was made of PBMCs. These receptors originate from a woman between 40 and 55 years old in good health and CMV-seronegative.

Turning to this clone: A junction end diverges from the germline sequence, so it may reflect a read error. The chain couples TRBV15 to TRBJ1-2, with unresolved D. The CDR3 spans 16 residues. CDR1 is LNHNV, CDR2 YYDKDF, per germline (reference sequence). CDR3 in amino acids: CAASRDRVAGPYGYTF. The CDR3 coding sequence is TGTGCCGCCAGCAGAGATAGAGTGGCTGGGCCCTATGGCTACACCTTC.

CDR3 in amino acids: CSVAGGQANTEAFF. CDR3 bases: TGCAGCGTTGCCGGGGGGCAGGCGAACACTGAAGCTTTCTTT. V is TRBV29-1 and J is TRBJ1-1; possible D gene TRBD1, 6 bases. V lost 4 bases and J lost 1, with 13 bases in between. The germline gives CDR1 SQVTM, CDR2 ANQGSEA. The CDR3 has 14 amino acids.

The J gene is TRBJ1-4, the V gene TRBV16; D is unresolved. Deletions cut 0 bases from V and 8 bases from J, with 13 bases between. The CDR3 has 15 amino acids. CDR1 is KGHSY, CDR2 FQNENV, per germline. CDR3: CASSQSRLRHEKLFF. In nucleotides, the CDR3 is TGTGCCAGCAGCCAATCTAGGTTGCGACACGAAAAACTGTTTTTT. Combining the CDR3 with reference TRBV16 and TRBJ1-4 gives the whole variable domain GEEVAQTPKHLVRGEGQKAKLYCAPIKGHSYVFWYQQVLKNEFKFLISFQNENVFDETGMPKERFSAKCLPNSPCSLEIQATKLEDSAVYFCASSQSRLRHEKLFFGSGTQLSVL.

The genes are TRBV28 and TRBJ2-3; 10 positions match TRBD2. Germline V gene lookup returns CDR1 MDHEN and CDR2 SYDVKM. The length of the CDR3 is 16 residues. V lost 5 bases and J lost 1; bases outside the gene matches: 6. The CDR3 nucleotides read TGTGCCAGCAGTAGACCTAGCGGGAGCGGCACAGATACGCAGTATTTT. Translating it yields CASSRPSGSGTDTQYF.

The chain has TRBV28 and TRBJ2-5; TRBD2 agrees at 14 bases. J was trimmed by 3 bases and V by 2 bases; bases with no gene match: 2. This CDR3 is built from 16 residues. Germline CDR1 and CDR2: MDHEN and SYDVKM. This CDR3 reads CASSLRGLAGEETQYF. The CDR3 coding sequence is TGTGCCAGCAGTTTACGGGGACTAGCGGGGGAAGAGACCCAGTACTTC.

The chain is built from TRBV7-8 and TRBJ1-2; a possible D gene is TRBD1 (5 bases). Germline loops: CDR1 SGHVS, CDR2 FQNEAQ. CDR3 length: 14 residues. Deletions cut 2 bases from V and 5 bases from J, with 12 bases between. CDR3: CASSLRDSGYGYTF. The CDR3 DNA follows: TGTGCCAGCAGCTTAAGGGACTCGGGGTATGGCTACACCTTC.

This clone was seen only a few times. This rearrangement joins TRBV5-5 to TRBJ1-4; TRBD1 aligns across 7 bases. V was pared by 0 bases and J by 7 bases, with 3 bases of the junction left unmatched. The CDR3 runs 14 residues. Per the germline V gene, CDR1 is SGHKS and CDR2 is YYEKEE (reference sequence). The CDR3 protein is CASSLAPGGEKLFF. CDR3 in DNA: TGTGCCAGCAGCTTGGCTCCAGGGGGTGAAAAACTGTTTTTT.

The genes are TRBV11-1 and TRBJ2-1; 7 bases agree with TRBD2. Germline V gene lookup returns CDR1 SGHAT and CDR2 FQDESV (reference sequence). V was pared by 5 bases and J by 5 bases, with 12 bases of the junction left unmatched. This CDR3 is 16 amino acids long. CDR3 nucleotides: TGTGCCAGCAGCCCCCTGACTAGCATAGGGGACAATGAGCAGTTCTTC. It translates to CASSPLTSIGDNEQFF.

This clone was seen a few times. The genes are TRBV19 and TRBJ2-3; 8 nucleotides line up with TRBD1. The length of the CDR3 is 14 residues. Germline assignment: CDR1 LNHDA and CDR2 SQIVND (reference sequence). J gave up 5 bases and V 6 bases, and 7 bases lay outside the gene matches. CDR3 in amino acids: CASSPGQGVDTQYF. As DNA, the CDR3 is TGTGCCAGTAGCCCAGGACAGGGAGTAGATACGCAGTATTTT.

This clone came up a few times. V is TRBV6-5 and J is TRBJ1-1; D is unresolved. The CDR3 contains 13 residues. Trimming cost V 4 bases and J 5 bases, with 11 bases left between them. Germline lookup yields CDR1 MNHEY and CDR2 SVGAGI. The DNA of the CDR3 is TGTGCCAGCAGTTCCACAGACCCGACTGAAGCTTTCTTT. As protein: CASSSTDPTEAFF.

The V gene is TRBV4-2, the J gene TRBJ2-7; no clear D gene. The germline V gene has CDR1 LGHNA and CDR2 YNFKEQ. The V end was cut by 0 bases, the J end by 1 base, with 4 bases between. The CDR3 loop spans 13 amino acids. The DNA for the CDR3 is TGTGCCAGCAGCCAAGAGAGTTCCTACGAGCAGTACTTC. Protein: CASSQESSYEQYF.

The chain is built from TRBV7-2 and TRBJ1-4; 7 bases are shared with TRBD1. Germline lookup yields CDR1 SGHTA and CDR2 FQGNSA. The CDR3 has 16 amino acids. The J segment lost 5 bases and the V segment lost 1 base, leaving 7 bases of the junction unmatched. In DNA form, the CDR3 reads TGTGCCAGCAGCTTAGTATTTCAGGGGGGAAATGAAAAACTGTTTTTT. Its translation is CASSLVFQGGNEKLFF.

V is TRBV5-1 and J is TRBJ2-7; a weak D match, TRBD1 (6 bases). With 4 bases removed from V and 0 bases from J, the gap between germline ends came to 26 bases. CDR3 length: 19 residues. Per the germline V gene, CDR1 is SGHRS and CDR2 is YFSETQ. CDR3 region: CASSGSGQIFIRSSYEQYV. CDR3 in DNA: TGCGCCAGCAGCGGAAGCGGACAGATTTTTATAAGGAGCTCCTACGAGCAGTACGTC.